This TCR beta chain was retrieved from a study of long-term antiretroviral therapy in people with HIV. The libraries were made with immunoSEQ v3.0 at survey level. The repertoire was sequenced with immunoSEQ multiplex PCR; TCRdb's copy has only in-frame clones and lacks some. In the table there are roughly 44,000 clones, roughly 95% of which are singletons. Points on this clone: The antigen remains undetermined.

Findings and limits, study-wide: The repertoire was dominated at all time points by clones expanded before ART. Subsequent to ART, diversity was augmented yet persisted below that of transplant donor controls. Comparison with controls showed narrower CDR3 length ranges in HIV repertoires.

The sequenced sample was unsorted PBMCs, obtained 3.7 years after starting antiretroviral therapy. The clonotype originates from a woman aged 45-65 years with HIV.

CDR3 amino acids: CASSDRGTLQETQYF. CDR3 nucleotides: TGTGCCAGCAGTGATCGGGGGACGCTTCAAGAGACCCAGTACTTC. The J gene is TRBJ2-5, the V gene TRBV2; D perhaps matches TRBD2 (6 bases). This CDR3 contains 15 residues. Germline CDR1 and CDR2: SNHLY and FYNNEI. V lost 3 bases and J 2 bases, leaving 13 bases between the germline ends.